The 13 T cell receptor beta chains in this list originate from one sample, sequenced in a study of cytomegalovirus exposure and HLA in healthy donors. Primers for the PCR totalled 60 Vbeta and 13 Jbeta. The assay was immunoSEQ multiplex PCR, and TCRdb's table has in-frame clones only and misses some. This sample carries 150,000 to 200,000 clones, roughly three quarters of them seen once, and the ten largest clones take around 1.5%. The sample taken for sequencing was PBMCs. The receptor source for this set is a woman in her forties or fifties in good health and CMV-seronegative.

The gene calls are TRBV5-1 and TRBJ1-5; D remains ambiguous. V shed 1 base and J shed 3 bases, with 26 bases lying between them. This CDR3 spans 20 amino acids. The germline V gene has CDR1 SGHRS and CDR2 YFSETQ. As DNA, the CDR3 is TGCGCCAGCAGCTTGAACCCTAGCTCGAGCGTCGGAAGAGACAATCAGCCCCAGCATTTT. This codes for CASSLNPSSSVGRDNQPQHF.

The rearrangement joins TRBV5-6 to TRBJ2-5, with TRBD2 identical over 11 bases. Matching the DNA end better, TRBJ2-7 makes the J call doubtful. This CDR3 has 15 residues. Germline V gene sequence: CDR1 SGHDT, CDR2 YYEEEE. CDR3 loop: CASSFGLAGSYEQYF. CDR3 sequence (DNA): TGTGCCAGCAGCTTCGGACTAGCGGGTTCCTACGAGCAGTACTTC.

J is TRBJ2-2 and V is TRBV4-2; 7 nucleotides match TRBD2. After removal of 4 bases from V and 10 bases from J, the junction contained 15 bases not matched to a gene. Germline-derived CDR1 and CDR2 are LGHNA and YNFKEQ. The CDR3 extends over 16 amino acids. The CDR3 is CASSPVGASGLMELFF. As DNA, the CDR3 is TGTGCCAGCAGCCCGGTCGGGGCTAGCGGCCTAATGGAGCTGTTTTTT.

This chain joins TRBV7-2 and TRBJ2-7, with a possible D match to TRBD2 (6 bases). The CDR3 totals 14 residues. CDR1 SGHTA and CDR2 FQGNSA come from the germline V gene. Deletions cut 3 bases from V and 0 bases from J, with 9 bases between. This CDR3 is CASSFRDFSYEQYF. The CDR3 DNA is TGTGCCAGCAGCTTTCGGGACTTCTCCTACGAGCAGTACTTC.

This sequence joins TRBV6-5 and TRBJ2-5; no firm D call. The length of the CDR3 is 12 residues. Germline CDR1 reads MNHEY; CDR2 reads SVGAGI. V dropped 6 bases and J dropped 5 bases, with 10 bases sitting between them. The CDR3 nucleotides are TGTGCCAGCAGCGACCTCGGGGAGACCCAGTACTTC. Translated, it gives CASSDLGETQYF.

The V call is TRBV10-3, the J call TRBJ2-1; TRBD2 matches at 8 bases. Trimming took 3 bases from V and 2 from J; bases not matched to a gene: 3. The CDR3 spans 15 residues. Germline CDR1 ENHRY, CDR2 SYGVKD. The CDR3 nucleotides are TGTGCCATCAGTGATGGGCGGGGGGCCTACAATGAGCAGTTCTTC. Amino acid sequence: CAISDGRGAYNEQFF.

J is TRBJ2-1 and V is TRBV9; the match to TRBD2 covers 11 bases. Trimming cost V 4 bases and J 1 base; bases outside gene matches: 7. From germline, CDR1 is SGDLS and CDR2 YYNGEE. There are 17 residues in the CDR3. CDR3: CASSPTSGGSSYNEQFF. CDR3 DNA sequence: TGTGCCAGCAGCCCCACTAGCGGGGGCTCTTCCTACAATGAGCAGTTCTTC. The full variable domain, rest sourced from reference TRBV9 and TRBJ2-1, is DSGVTQTPKHLITATGQRVTLRCSPRSGDLSVYWYQQSLDQGLQFLIQYYNGEERAKGNILERFSAQQFPDLHSELNLSSLELGDSALYFCASSPTSGGSSYNEQFFGPGTRLTVL.

The chain combines TRBV6-5 with TRBJ1-3; TRBD1 matches 8 bases. The CDR3 length is 15 residues. Germline assignment: CDR1 MNHEY and CDR2 SVGAGI. The V and J ends lost 0 bases and 2 bases, in that order; junction bases with no gene match: 0. The CDR3 DNA is TGTGCCAGCAGTTACTCGACAGGGGCTGGAAACACCATATATTTT. Its translation: CASSYSTGAGNTIYF.

Here the CDR3 DNA reads TGTGCCAGCAGTGCACTCGGGAGGACGTCGAGCTCCTACGAGCAGTACTTC. As protein: CASSALGRTSSSYEQYF. The rearrangement joins TRBV6-1 to TRBJ2-5; the match to TRBD2 covers 7 bases. The DNA end lines up better with TRBJ2-7; the J call may be wrong. The CDR3 extends over 17 amino acids. CDR1 MNHNS and CDR2 SASEGT come from the germline V gene.

The J gene is TRBJ2-1, the V gene TRBV9; 11 bases agree with TRBD2. The CDR3 consists of 15 residues. The V gene end was trimmed by 0 bases and the J gene end by 7 bases; junction bases not matched to a gene: 3. Per germline, CDR1 SGDLS and CDR2 YYNGEE. The CDR3 region is CASSVGASGGNEQFF. CDR3 in DNA: TGTGCCAGCAGCGTAGGGGCTAGCGGGGGGAATGAGCAGTTCTTC.

This chain joins TRBV18 and TRBJ2-7; the match to TRBD1 covers 9 bases. The CDR3 runs 17 residues. Germline assignment: CDR1 KGHSH and CDR2 LQKENI. The junction had 15 bases not matched to a gene; V was cut back by 3 bases and J by 6 bases. The CDR3 protein is CASSPPGQGSISGEQYF. The CDR3 DNA sequence: TGTGCCAGCTCACCTCCGGGACAGGGTAGTATAAGCGGCGAGCAGTACTTC.

The rearrangement uses TRBV13 and TRBJ2-1; D may be TRBD1 (6 bases). Germline-derived CDR1 and CDR2 are PRHDT and FYEKMQ (reference sequence). With 2 bases removed from V and 6 bases from J, the gap between germline ends came to 11 bases. The CDR3 is made up of 14 amino acids. The DNA for the CDR3 is TGTGCCAGCAGCTTACTCCGGGACATCAATGAGCAGTTCTTC. It codes for CASSLLRDINEQFF.

This sequence joins TRBV18 and TRBJ1-5; 8 positions agree with TRBD1. V gave up 6 bases and J gave up 1 base; unmatched junction bases: 8. Germline CDR1 reads KGHSH; CDR2 reads LQKENI. This CDR3 is built from 16 residues. The CDR3 region is CASSAGDRGSNQPQHF. The CDR3 coding sequence is TGTGCCAGCTCCGCGGGAGACAGGGGAAGCAATCAGCCCCAGCATTTT.